The entry below gives a single TCR beta chain sequence along with its context. Per germline, CDR1 SGHTA and CDR2 FQGTGA. Trimming removed 5 bases at V and 0 bases at J, with 5 bases between. The CDR3 has 14 residues. The data stem from a study of CD4+ T cells in melanoma. Sequenced by immunoSEQ multiplex PCR; TCRdb stores in-frame clones only, minus some. The table has approximately 110,000 clones, approximately 90% seen once. Source material: peripheral blood. This chain links TRBV7-3 with TRBJ1-6; D uncertain. The sequence came from a human donor with melanoma. As DNA, the CDR3 is TGTGCCAGCAGCGCACTCTCCTATAATTCACCCCTCCACTTT. Its translation: CASSALSYNSPLHF.